This T cell receptor (beta chain) is from a study of beta chain features in type 1 diabetes. CDR3 length: 14 residues. V was pared by 4 bases and J by 2 bases, with 13 bases between. Germline V CDR1 and CDR2: SQVTM, ANQGSEA. The isolated RNA, all of it, was reverse transcribed, so expressed TCRB transcripts were what got sequenced. Sequencing used immunoSEQ multiplex PCR; TCRdb keeps in-frame clones, though not all of them. The sample carries 220,000 or so clones, about 71% recorded once. There are a few counts of this clone. What it recognizes is unknown. Points from the study as a whole: Naive, central memory and regulatory TCRB repertoires appeared more similar among patients than healthy donors. At VDJ recombination sites, type 1 diabetes patients had fewer insertions and more deleted nucleotides.

Each of the CD4+ naive, central memory, regulatory and stem cell-like memory populations was sorted via CD45RO/CCR7/CD25/CD127/CD95/CD27. The genes are TRBV29-1 and TRBJ2-3, with D hard to call. The TCR originated in a man aged 25-45 years in good health. Input material: naive CD4+ T cells from blood. CDR3 in amino acids: CSVGPRAYTDTQYF. The CDR3 DNA sequence: TGCAGCGTTGGACCAAGAGCTTACACAGATACGCAGTATTTT.